This is a list of T cell receptor beta chains from one sample in a study of shared clonotypes between healthy human individuals. Repertoires were generated with immunoSEQ multiplex PCR, while TCRdb's copy carries only in-frame clones and drops some. The sample lists about 700,000 clones; approximately 90% were seen once. The specimen was naive CD8+ T cells sorted from blood. The receptors come from a man aged 25 to 40 in good health. Each CDR3 is given with its conserved first and last residue. The D gene is left open where the match is weak. Clone size is shown for a subset of rows, as once, few, many or a class of expanded clone.

size	V	D	J	DNA	CDR3
NA	TRBV5-5	NA	TRBJ2-7	TGTGCCAGCAGCTTCGGTCCGGACTACGACTACGAGCAGTACTTC	CASSFGPDYDYEQYF
once	TRBV4-1	TRBD1	TRBJ2-2	TGCGCCAGCAGCCAAGGGACAGGGGACACCGGGGAGCTGTTTTTT	CASSQGTGDTGELFF
NA	TRBV7-6	TRBD2	TRBJ2-7	TGTGCCAGCAGCTTAGCAGGGAGGGCCGCGGACGAGCAGTACTTC	CASSLAGRAADEQYF
once	TRBV4-1	TRBD2	TRBJ2-5	TGCGCCAGCAGCCAAGGCCCTCCGGGACTACCTCAAGAGACCCAGTACTTC	CASSQGPPGLPQETQYF
once	TRBV5-5	TRBD1	TRBJ2-7	TGTGCCAGCAGCTTGGCGGGACAGGGACGTTACGAGCAGTACTTC	CASSLAGQGRYEQYF
NA	TRBV27	NA	TRBJ2-1	TGTGCCAGCAGTTCGACAGTTATAAGGGGGCAGTTCTTC	CASSSTVIRGQFF
once	TRBV28	NA	TRBJ2-7	TGTGCCAGCATGTACTCTAGGGGGAGCTCCTACGAGCAGTACTTC	CASMYSRGSSYEQYF
NA	TRBV5-1	NA	TRBJ2-1	TGCGCCAGCAGCTTGAGACCAGATAGCTCCTACAATGAGCAGTTCTTC	CASSLRPDSSYNEQFF
NA	TRBV19	NA	TRBJ2-1	TGTGCCAGTAGTATACGCCCCAGGACTTCCTCGACCTACAATGAGCAGTTCTTC	CASSIRPRTSSTYNEQFF
NA	TRBV18	NA	TRBJ2-3	TGTGCCAGCTCACCACCCCTCGGAAGGGCGGCAGATACGCAGTATTTT	CASSPPLGRAADTQYF
NA	TRBV11-2	NA	TRBJ2-5	TGTGCCAGCAGCCACCCCCCGGGACGGGAACAAGAGACCCAGTACTTC	CASSHPPGREQETQYF
NA	TRBV29-1	NA	TRBJ2-7	TGCAGCGTGGTGTCCAGCTCCACGTGGGAGCAGTACTTC	CSVVSSSTWEQYF
NA	TRBV11-2	TRBD2	TRBJ2-1	TGTGCCAGCAGCAAGGGACTAGCGGGAGTAGGGGACAATGAGCAGTTCTTC	CASSKGLAGVGDNEQFF
few	TRBV19	TRBD1	TRBJ2-7	TGTGCCAGTAGTATGATCAGGGGGCAGGAGGAGCAGTACTTC	CASSMIRGQEEQYF
NA	TRBV28	TRBD1	TRBJ2-5	TGTGCCAGCAGACAGGGGGAGCGGGTTCTAGAGACCCAGTACTTC	CASRQGERVLETQYF
NA	TRBV5-1	TRBD1	TRBJ2-1	TGCGCCAGCAGCTTGGACAGGGGGAACGAGCAGTTCTTC	CASSLDRGNEQFF
NA	TRBV29-1	TRBD1	TRBJ2-1	TGCAGCGTTGAGGGTGTCTGGGACAGCCTTCTATACAATGAGCAGTTCTTC	CSVEGVWDSLLYNEQFF
few	TRBV2	TRBD2	TRBJ2-7	TGTGCCAGCAGTCTCGGACTAGCGGGTTTATCCTACGAGCAGTACTTC	CASSLGLAGLSYEQYF
NA	TRBV27	NA	TRBJ2-3	TGTGCCAGCAGTCCCGACCCATACACAGATACGCAGTATTTT	CASSPDPYTDTQYF
NA	TRBV9	NA	TRBJ2-2	TGTGCCAGCAGCCGCAACACCGGGGAGCTGTTTTTT	CASSRNTGELFF
NA	TRBV7-9	NA	TRBJ2-1	TGTGCCAGCAGCTTAGTTCGCAATGAGCAGTTCTTC	CASSLVRNEQFF
NA	TRBV28	NA	TRBJ2-4	TGTGCCAGCACCCCCCGTGACAGGGAGGTCAAAAACATTCAGTACTTC	CASTPRDREVKNIQYF
NA	TRBV4-3	NA	TRBJ2-7	TGCGCCAGCAGCCAAGACCGGCTAACCAGGTTGGAGCAGTACTTC	CASSQDRLTRLEQYF
NA	TRBV19	NA	TRBJ2-3	TGTGCCAGTAGTATTGCGGTGCGTCCCACAGATACGCAGTATTTT	CASSIAVRPTDTQYF
NA	TRBV28	NA	TRBJ2-5	TGTGCCAGCAGTCCCACAGGGACGGAGACCCAGTACTTC	CASSPTGTETQYF
NA	TRBV7-2	NA	TRBJ1-1	TGTGCCAGCAGCTTAGGAGAGATCACTGAAGCTTTCTTT	CASSLGEITEAFF
many	TRBV18	NA	TRBJ1-5	TGTGCCAGCCGAACCCCCGAGGACACGTACCAGCATTTT	CASRTPEDTYQHF
NA	TRBV6-6	TRBD1	TRBJ1-1	TGTGCCAGCAATCGACAGGGCGGCACTGAAGCTTTCTTT	CASNRQGGTEAFF
NA	TRBV19	NA	TRBJ2-7	TGTGCCAGTAGTATTCGTGGCCAGGGGCGGCCCTACGAGCAGTACTTC	CASSIRGQGRPYEQYF
NA	TRBV13	NA	TRBJ2-4	TGTGCCAGCAGCCCCCAGCAAAACATTCAGTACTTC	CASSPQQNIQYF
NA	TRBV11-2	TRBD1	TRBJ1-1	TGTGCCAGCAGCACAGGGCAGGGGGCTGGCACTGAAGCTTTCTTT	CASSTGQGAGTEAFF
many	TRBV28	NA	TRBJ2-7	TGTGCCAGCAGTCCAGGGGAAGTGTACGAGCAGTACTTC	CASSPGEVYEQYF
NA	TRBV4-2	NA	TRBJ2-4	TGTGCCAGCAGCCAAGATCCATTTGGAGCCAAAAACATTCAGTACTTC	CASSQDPFGAKNIQYF
NA	TRBV9	NA	TRBJ2-1	TGTGCCAGCAGCGTAGGGCCCAGCTCCTACAATGAGCAGTTCTTC	CASSVGPSSYNEQFF
NA	TRBV5-6	NA	TRBJ1-2	TGTGCCAGCAGCTTTTCTCGACAGCTACCCTATGGCTACACCTTC	CASSFSRQLPYGYTF
once	TRBV6-1	TRBD1	TRBJ2-7	TGTGCCAGCAGTGAAGCCTTCTCGTCCGGGACAGGGGACTACGAGCAGTACTTC	CASSEAFSSGTGDYEQYF
NA	TRBV7-2	NA	TRBJ2-2	TGTGCCAGCAGCTTAGCGAGGGCCAGGGCGAACACCGGGGAGCTGTTTTTT	CASSLARARANTGELFF
once	TRBV19	NA	TRBJ1-3	TGTGCCAGTAGTATGAGCTCTGGAAACACCATATATTTT	CASSMSSGNTIYF
NA	TRBV10-1	NA	TRBJ2-7	TGCGCCAGCAGCCCGGTGAGGGACAACGAGCAGTACTTC	CASSPVRDNEQYF
NA	TRBV5-5	NA	TRBJ2-5	TGTGCCAGCAGCTTGGTAGCGGACAGCCGAGAGACCCAGTACTTC	CASSLVADSRETQYF
NA	TRBV5-8	NA	TRBJ2-5	TGTGCCAGTATGGGGCCGATCTCATTAAGTGAGACCCAGTACTTC	CASMGPISLSETQYF
NA	TRBV27	TRBD2	TRBJ2-1	TGTGCCAGCAGTCCTAGCGGGAACTACAATGAGCAGTTCTTC	CASSPSGNYNEQFF
NA	TRBV7-9	NA	TRBJ2-5	TGTGCCAGCAGCTTAGTTTCGACAGCTAAAGAGACCCAGTACTTC	CASSLVSTAKETQYF
NA	TRBV27	TRBD1	TRBJ2-7	TGTGCCAGCAGTTCCCCTACTCCGTATCAGGGGGCCTACGAGCAGTACTTC	CASSSPTPYQGAYEQYF
once	TRBV27	NA	TRBJ2-3	TGTGCCAGCAGTTTAGCCCGCACAGATACGCAGTATTTT	CASSLARTDTQYF
NA	TRBV19	TRBD2	TRBJ2-3	TGTGCCAGTGCGCCTAGCGGGAGCACAGATACGCAGTATTTT	CASAPSGSTDTQYF
NA	TRBV28	NA	TRBJ1-1	TGTGCCAGCAGTTTCCCCCAGCGACTAGCTTTCTTT	CASSFPQRLAFF
NA	TRBV9	NA	TRBJ2-5	TGTGCCAGATTGAGCGAAGAGACCCAGTACTTC	CARLSEETQYF
NA	TRBV7-8	NA	TRBJ2-7	TGTGCCAGCAGGTCTCAAACGGGCGGTTCCTACGAGCAGTACTTC	CASRSQTGGSYEQYF
NA	TRBV25-1	TRBD1	TRBJ2-7	TGTGCCAGCAGTGAGGGGACAGGGGGCTACGAGCAGTACTTC	CASSEGTGGYEQYF
NA	TRBV7-9	TRBD2	TRBJ2-7	TGTGCCAGCGCTAGCGGGAGCACCTACGAGCAGTACTTC	CASASGSTYEQYF
NA	TRBV19	NA	TRBJ2-1	TGTGCCAGTAGTATAGCCCAATACAATGAGCAGTTCTTC	CASSIAQYNEQFF
NA	TRBV2	TRBD2	TRBJ2-7	TGTGCCAGCAGTGAGGGGGGGAGGTCCTACGAGCAGTACTTC	CASSEGGRSYEQYF
NA	TRBV6-1	NA	TRBJ1-1	TGTGCCAGCAGTGAATGGACGTCGGTGAACACTGAAGCTTTCTTT	CASSEWTSVNTEAFF
NA	TRBV28	NA	TRBJ1-2	TGTGCCAGCAGTCTACACGGGGGGCAAGGAAGGGTAGGTGGCTACACCTTC	CASSLHGGQGRVGGYTF
NA	TRBV2	NA	TRBJ2-7	TGTGCCAGCAGGAGTTTTCCGGACTCCACCTACGAGCAGTACTTC	CASRSFPDSTYEQYF
NA	TRBV30	TRBD2	TRBJ2-1	TGTGCCTGGACCGTATCAGCGGGAGGGCCACTTAATGAGCAGTTCTTC	CAWTVSAGGPLNEQFF